This T cell receptor beta chain is from a study of cytotoxic CD8 clonotypes in ibrutinib-treated CLL. Study findings and constraints: Under therapy, public clonotypes either contracted or stayed stable, and they were uncommon.

Regarding this clone: Its antigen is unidentified.

The table came from immunoSEQ multiplex PCR; TCRdb's copy has only in-frame clones and leaves some out. This sample has about 140,000 clones, with around 80% found just once. This CDR3 region has 17 residues. CDR1 is SGHRS, CDR2 YFSETQ, per germline. J lost 3 bases, V lost 5 bases, and 10 bases had no gene match. The material was PBMCs, obtained after 36 months of ibrutinib treatment. The chain is built from TRBV5-1 and TRBJ2-3, with TRBD2 matching over 12 bases. The receptor was isolated from a human donor with chronic lymphocytic leukemia. CDR3 protein: CASRRRTSGELTDTQYF. The CDR3 DNA sequence: TGCGCCAGCAGGAGGAGGACTAGCGGGGAACTAACAGATACGCAGTATTTT.